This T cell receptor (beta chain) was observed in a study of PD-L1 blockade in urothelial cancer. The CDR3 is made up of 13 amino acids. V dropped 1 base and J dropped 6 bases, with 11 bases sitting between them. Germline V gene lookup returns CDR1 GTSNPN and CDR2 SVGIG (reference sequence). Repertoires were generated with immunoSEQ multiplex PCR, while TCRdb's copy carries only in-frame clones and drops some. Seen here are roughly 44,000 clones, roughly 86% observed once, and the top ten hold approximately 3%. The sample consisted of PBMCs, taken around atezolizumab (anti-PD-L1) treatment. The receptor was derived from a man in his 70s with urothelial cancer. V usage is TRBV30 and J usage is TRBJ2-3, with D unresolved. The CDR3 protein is CAWSESAPDTQYF. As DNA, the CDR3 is TGTGCCTGGAGTGAATCAGCGCCGGATACGCAGTATTTT.